Presented here are 13 T cell receptor beta chains from one specimen sequenced in a study of cytomegalovirus exposure and HLA in healthy donors. Here immunoSEQ multiplex PCR was the method, and the copy in TCRdb shows in-frame clones only, minus some. The table lists 100,000 to 150,000 clones, 88% of them singletons. Sample: PBMCs. The receptors shown here come from a man aged 30-40 years in good health and CMV-seronegative.

This clone was seen a handful of times. V usage is TRBV7-9 and J usage is TRBJ1-1; D might be TRBD1 (5 bases). CDR3 size: 14 residues. The germline V gene has CDR1 SEHNR and CDR2 FQNEAQ (reference sequence). V was clipped by 2 bases and J by 5 bases, with 12 bases between them. CDR3 sequence reads: CASSLPGGGTEAFF. The CDR3 nucleotides read TGTGCCAGCAGCTTACCCGGGGGAGGGACTGAAGCTTTCTTT. Using reference TRBV7-9 and TRBJ1-1 for the parts outside the CDR3, the full variable domain is DTGVSQNPRHKITKRGQNVTFRCDPISEHNRLYWYRQTLGQGPEFLTYFQNEAQLEKSRLLSDRFSAERPKGSFSTLEIQRTEQGDSAMYLCASSLPGGGTEAFFGQGTRLTVV.

CDR3 sequence reads: CASSSTPDSALAKNIQYF. The CDR3 nucleotides are TGTGCCAGCAGTTCTACCCCGGACAGTGCCCTAGCCAAAAACATTCAGTACTTC. The chain combines TRBV27 with TRBJ2-4, with TRBD1 as a possible D gene (6 bases). The germline CDR1 and CDR2 sequences are MNHEY and SMNVEV (reference sequence). V dropped 4 bases and J dropped 0 bases, with 19 bases sitting between them. This CDR3 spans 18 amino acids.

The chain links TRBV5-4 to TRBJ2-7; 7 bases agree with TRBD2. The germline V gene encodes CDR1 SGHNT and CDR2 YYREEE (reference sequence). This CDR3 spans 15 amino acids. V lost 0 bases to trimming and J lost 5 bases; unmatched junction nucleotides: 8. The CDR3 nucleotides are TGTGCCAGCAGCTTGGGAGGCGGGAGAATCAACGAGCAGTACTTC. Residues: CASSLGGGRINEQYF.

The rearrangement uses TRBV4-1 and TRBJ2-1; D uncertain. Germline V lookup: CDR1 MGHRA, CDR2 YSYEKL. With 8 bases removed from V and 12 bases from J, the gap between germline ends came to 14 bases. The CDR3 runs to 11 residues. Written as DNA, the CDR3 is TGCGCCAGCGGCGACGGAGAGAGGCAGTTCTTC. It is translated as CASGDGERQFF.

The sample holds a few counts of this clone. The rearrangement joins TRBV9 to TRBJ2-7; a possible D gene is TRBD1 (5 bases). V was shortened by 4 bases and J by 3 bases, with 17 bases between the two germline ends. Germline values: CDR1 SGDLS, CDR2 YYNGEE. The CDR3 has 15 residues. This CDR3 reads CASSTHDSPIYEQYF. DNA of the CDR3: TGTGCCAGCAGCACCCACGACAGCCCAATCTACGAGCAGTACTTC. The full variable domain, with the rest looked up from reference TRBV9 and TRBJ2-7, is DSGVTQTPKHLITATGQRVTLRCSPRSGDLSVYWYQQSLDQGLQFLIQYYNGEERAKGNILERFSAQQFPDLHSELNLSSLELGDSALYFCASSTHDSPIYEQYFGPGTRLTVT.

This clone was counted a single time. This chain connects TRBV6-1 to TRBJ1-1, with no clear D. This CDR3 has 11 residues. The V end lost 3 bases, the J end lost 7 bases, and 6 bases lay between the germline ends. Germline V gene data show CDR1 as MNHNS and CDR2 as SASEGT. CDR3 loop: CASSDHGEAFF. The CDR3 DNA follows: TGTGCCAGCAGTGATCACGGTGAAGCTTTCTTT.

This sequence joins TRBV5-6 and TRBJ2-1; 9 bases fit TRBD2. Germline V gives CDR1 SGHDT, CDR2 YYEEEE. The junction had 14 bases not matched to a gene; V was cut back by 6 bases and J by 7 bases. The CDR3 loop spans 16 amino acids. This chain's CDR3 is CASTQSGREGINEQFF. The CDR3 bases are TGTGCCAGCACCCAAAGCGGGCGGGAGGGGATAAATGAGCAGTTCTTC.

The V call is TRBV5-4, the J call TRBJ2-7; 7 nucleotides line up with TRBD2. V lost 5 bases and J lost 0; bases outside the gene matches: 2. Germline-derived CDR1 and CDR2 are SGHNT and YYREEE (reference sequence). CDR3 length: 13 residues. The chain's CDR3 is CASSRDYSYEQYF. CDR3 sequence (DNA): TGTGCCAGCAGTAGGGACTACTCCTACGAGCAGTACTTC.

J is TRBJ1-2 and V is TRBV19; D perhaps matches TRBD1 (5 bases). Trimming took 3 bases from V and 2 from J, leaving 10 bases between them. The CDR3 length is 14 residues. Germline V gene lookup returns CDR1 LNHDA and CDR2 SQIVND (reference sequence). The CDR3 coding sequence is TGTGCCAGTAGTATCTCGGGGGGAAACTATGGCTACACCTTC. Its protein is CASSISGGNYGYTF.

V gene TRBV6-5 combines with J gene TRBJ1-2; TRBD1 might be the D (5 bases). This CDR3 contains 15 residues. Germline lookup yields CDR1 MNHEY and CDR2 SVGAGI. V was pared by 6 bases and J by 4 bases, with 18 bases between. The CDR3 region has the DNA TGTGCCAGCAGGACAGCCTTCCGTGACCCCTATGGCTACACCTTC. Its translation: CASRTAFRDPYGYTF.

V and J are TRBV6-4 and TRBJ2-1; no clear D. Between the trimmed V and J ends, which lost 0 bases and 2 bases, there was a span of 11 bases. The germline V gene encodes CDR1 MRHNA and CDR2 SNTAGT. This CDR3 has 16 residues. The CDR3 nucleotides are TGTGCCAGCAGTGACTCGAACGGGTTTCCCTACAATGAGCAGTTCTTC. Its protein product is CASSDSNGFPYNEQFF.

This clone was observed a handful of times. The genes are TRBV2 and TRBJ1-2, with D possibly TRBD1 on 5 matching bases. Looked up from germline, CDR1 is SNHLY and CDR2 is FYNNEI. CDR3 length: 13 amino acids. The ends were cut back, 6 bases at V and 4 bases at J, with 12 bases in the middle. The CDR3 sequence: CASRSGSSYGYTF. In DNA, the CDR3 is TGTGCCAGCAGATCAGGGTCGTCCTATGGCTACACCTTC. Drawing the rest from reference TRBV2 and TRBJ1-2, the complete variable domain is EPEVTQTPSHQVTQMGQEVILRCVPISNHLYFYWYRQILGQKVEFLVSFYNNEISEKSEIFDDQFSVERPDGSNFTLKIRSTKLEDSAMYFCASRSGSSYGYTFGSGTRLTVV.

V gene TRBV5-4 combines with J gene TRBJ2-5; no clear D. V lost 0 bases to trimming and J lost 4 bases, with 7 bases between them. The V gene's germline CDR1 is SGHNT and CDR2 YYREEE (reference sequence). This CDR3 spans 13 amino acids. CDR3 bases: TGTGCCAGCAGCTTGGTGAGTGGAGAGACCCAGTACTTC. Translation: CASSLVSGETQYF. Variable domain in full (rest from reference TRBV5-4 and TRBJ2-5): ETGVTQSPTHLIKTRGQQVTLRCSSQSGHNTVSWYQQALGQGPQFIFQYYREEENGRGNFPPRFSGLQFPNYSSELNVNALELDDSALYLCASSLVSGETQYFGPGTRLLVL.